The 21 T cell receptor beta chains below were found in one sample sequenced in a study of shared clonotypes between healthy human individuals. Only in-frame clones appear in the TCRdb table, and some are missing; sequencing was by immunoSEQ multiplex PCR. The sample records about 120,000 clones, approximately 70% being singletons. Sequenced sample: memory CD8+ T cells sorted from blood. The subset: CD45RO+ cells pooled with CCR7-negative TemRA cells. The receptors come from a woman in her twenties or thirties in good health.

V is TRBV9 and J is TRBJ1-2; D is perhaps TRBD1 (6 bases). Between the trimmed V and J ends, which lost 4 bases and 8 bases, there was a span of 15 bases. CDR1 is SGDLS, CDR2 YYNGEE, per germline. The CDR3 runs 13 residues. This CDR3 reads CASSPWGHRGYTF. In DNA form, the CDR3 reads TGTGCCAGCAGCCCCTGGGGACATCGAGGCTACACCTTC.

The chain combines TRBV2 with TRBJ1-1; maybe TRBD1 (5 bases). The germline CDR1 and CDR2 sequences are SNHLY and FYNNEI. This CDR3 is 15 amino acids long. With 3 bases removed from V and 0 bases from J, the gap between germline ends came to 11 bases. CDR3 in DNA: TGTGCCAGCAGTGAGTATCAACAGGTGAACACTGAAGCTTTCTTT. It codes for CASSEYQQVNTEAFF. The full variable domain, with the rest looked up from reference TRBV2 and TRBJ1-1, is EPEVTQTPSHQVTQMGQEVILRCVPISNHLYFYWYRQILGQKVEFLVSFYNNEISEKSEIFDDQFSVERPDGSNFTLKIRSTKLEDSAMYFCASSEYQQVNTEAFFGQGTRLTVV.

The V and J genes are TRBV28 and TRBJ2-3; a possible D gene is TRBD1 (5 bases). Germline CDR1 MDHEN, CDR2 SYDVKM. Trimming shortened V by 6 bases and J by 3 bases, and 31 bases separated the two germline ends. The CDR3 covers 20 residues. The CDR3 protein is CASSPPLGRVGFWGTDTQYF. The CDR3 DNA reads as TGTGCCAGCAGCCCCCCGCTAGGCAGGGTTGGTTTTTGGGGTACAGATACGCAGTATTTT.

This chain connects TRBV11-2 to TRBJ2-7, with TRBD2 matching 11 bases. CDR3 length equals 16 residues. The J segment lost 0 bases and the V segment lost 7 bases, leaving 8 bases of the junction unmatched. Germline V gene sequence: CDR1 SGHAT, CDR2 FQNNGV. The CDR3 DNA sequence: TGTGCCAGCACCCAAAGACTAGCGGGAAGCTCCTACGAGCAGTACTTC. Translated: CASTQRLAGSSYEQYF.

The chain carries TRBV6-6 and TRBJ2-7; 10 nucleotides agree with TRBD2. With 6 bases clipped from V and 3 bases from J, the junction kept 8 bases outside the gene matches. This CDR3 has 15 residues. Germline values: CDR1 MNHNY, CDR2 SVGAGI (reference sequence). The CDR3 bases are TGTGCCAGCAGCTCTCGGACTAGCGGACACTACGAGCAGTACTTC. It codes for CASSSRTSGHYEQYF.

This chain uses TRBV7-9 with TRBJ2-2; D call uncertain. The CDR3 has 16 residues. Germline CDR1 reads SEHNR; CDR2 reads FQNEAQ (reference sequence). V was trimmed by 0 bases and J by 1 base, leaving 9 bases between them. CDR3 protein: CASSLAATGNTGELFF. The CDR3 DNA is TGTGCCAGCAGCTTAGCAGCGACGGGGAACACCGGGGAGCTGTTTTTT.

This chain uses TRBV5-6 with TRBJ2-7; a possible D gene is TRBD2 (6 bases). The CDR3 has 16 amino acids. Per the germline V gene, CDR1 is SGHDT and CDR2 is YYEEEE. The V gene lost 0 bases and the J gene lost 5 bases, with 18 bases spanning the gap. CDR3 DNA sequence: TGTGCCAGCAGCTTGGAGTTGGGGGGAGGCCCCGACGAGCAGTACTTC. Amino acid sequence: CASSLELGGGPDEQYF.

This clone has just a few counts. V and J are TRBV28 and TRBJ2-1, with 10 bases identical to TRBD2. Looked up from germline, CDR1 is MDHEN and CDR2 is SYDVKM. The V gene end was trimmed by 6 bases and the J gene end by 4 bases; junction bases not matched to a gene: 6. This CDR3 is 15 amino acids long. CDR3 protein: CASSPGTSEYNEQFF. The CDR3 coding sequence is TGTGCCAGCAGCCCGGGGACTAGCGAGTACAATGAGCAGTTCTTC.

The chain employs TRBV7-6 and TRBJ2-7, with 7 bases fitting TRBD1. Germline-derived CDR1 and CDR2 are SGHVS and FNYEAQ. The CDR3 runs to 13 residues. With 6 bases clipped from V and 6 bases from J, the junction kept 8 bases outside the gene matches. The CDR3 sequence is CASSSTTGAEQYF. CDR3 nucleotides: TGTGCCAGCAGTTCAACCACAGGGGCCGAGCAGTACTTC.

This clone has just one count. The rearrangement links TRBV5-8 to TRBJ2-3; 8 bases are a match to TRBD1. J was trimmed by 2 bases and V by 4 bases; bases with no gene match: 12. This CDR3 is 17 amino acids long. Germline V lookup: CDR1 SGHTS, CDR2 YDEGEE. The CDR3 region has the DNA TGTGCCAGCAGCAAATCTACCGGACAGGGTGTCACAGATACGCAGTATTTT. Its protein product is CASSKSTGQGVTDTQYF.

The V call is TRBV10-3, the J call TRBJ1-2, with unresolved D. Germline CDR1 reads ENHRY; CDR2 reads SYGVKD. V was shortened by 3 bases and J by 6 bases, with 14 bases between the two germline ends. The length of the CDR3 is 14 residues. The CDR3 bases are TGTGCCATCAGTGATTCTCTAACTGCTGATGGCTACACCTTC. This encodes CAISDSLTADGYTF.

This rearrangement joins TRBV7-8 to TRBJ2-1, with D tentatively TRBD2 (6 bases). Germline-derived CDR1 and CDR2 are SGHVS and FQNEAQ. The CDR3 runs 16 residues. Trimming took off 2 bases at V and 5 bases at J, with 16 bases between the two ends. CDR3 residues: CASSLRSLGGDNEQFF. The CDR3 DNA reads TGTGCCAGCAGCTTACGGTCGTTGGGGGGAGACAATGAGCAGTTCTTC.

The chain is built from TRBV7-8 and TRBJ2-3, with D possibly TRBD2 on 5 matching bases. The CDR3 has 15 amino acids. The ends were cut back, 1 base at V and 2 bases at J, with 10 bases in the middle. The germline V gene encodes CDR1 SGHVS and CDR2 FQNEAQ. CDR3 bases: TGTGCCAGCAGCTTAGTGAGCGGCTACACAGATACGCAGTATTTT. Its translation is CASSLVSGYTDTQYF. Variable domain in full (rest from reference TRBV7-8 and TRBJ2-3): GAGVSQSPRYKVAKRGQDVALRCDPISGHVSLFWYQQALGQGPEFLTYFQNEAQLDKSGLPSDRFFAERPEGSVSTLKIQRTQQEDSAVYLCASSLVSGYTDTQYFGPGTRLTVL.

This chain connects TRBV5-1 to TRBJ2-5; D ambiguous. Germline V gene data show CDR1 as SGHRS and CDR2 as YFSETQ. This CDR3 spans 15 amino acids. The ends were cut back, 1 base at V and 4 bases at J, with 14 bases in the middle. In DNA form, the CDR3 reads TGCGCCAGCAGCTTGTGGCTACAGCTTTTAGAGACCCAGTACTTC. Protein: CASSLWLQLLETQYF.

This rearrangement joins TRBV7-9 to TRBJ1-2; D remains ambiguous. Germline values: CDR1 SEHNR, CDR2 FQNEAQ (reference sequence). Trimming pared 2 bases from V and 1 base from J, leaving 11 bases between. This CDR3 region has 15 residues. Written as DNA, the CDR3 is TGTGCCAGCAGCTTATCTGTGGAGGGTAACTATGGCTACACCTTC. It specifies CASSLSVEGNYGYTF.

The chain employs TRBV5-6 and TRBJ2-7, with D perhaps being TRBD1 or TRBD2 (5 bases each). The germline CDR1 and CDR2 sequences are SGHDT and YYEEEE. V was pared by 0 bases and J by 0 bases, with 13 bases between. CDR3 length: 16 amino acids. In DNA, the CDR3 is TGTGCCAGCAGCTTGGCCTGGGACGGAGGCTCCTACGAGCAGTACTTC. This codes for CASSLAWDGGSYEQYF.

The chain couples TRBV13 to TRBJ1-1, with TRBD1 as a possible D gene (5 bases). Trimming took 1 base from V and 4 from J, leaving 10 bases between them. CDR1 PRHDT and CDR2 FYEKMQ come from the germline V gene (reference sequence). This CDR3 is 14 amino acids long. CDR3 sequence: CASSLEVGGTEAFF. DNA for the CDR3: TGTGCCAGCAGCTTAGAGGTGGGGGGCACTGAAGCTTTCTTT. The full variable domain, completed using reference TRBV13 and TRBJ1-1, is AAGVIQSPRHLIKEKRETATLKCYPIPRHDTVYWYQQGPGQDPQFLISFYEKMQSDKGSIPDRFSAQQFSDYHSELNMSSLELGDSALYFCASSLEVGGTEAFFGQGTRLTVV.

The chain joins TRBV7-9 to TRBJ1-2, with D maybe TRBD1 (5 bases). V lost 1 base and J 6 bases, leaving 12 bases between the germline ends. Germline CDR1 is SEHNR and CDR2 is FQNEAQ (reference sequence). There are 14 residues in the CDR3. The CDR3 nucleotides read TGTGCCAGCAGCTTAGGTCCAGGGCTGGATGGCTACACCTTC. Its protein is CASSLGPGLDGYTF.

The chain recombines TRBV25-1 with TRBJ2-7; D is unclear. Trimming removed 3 bases from V and 0 bases from J, with 3 bases in between. The CDR3 consists of 12 residues. Germline loops: CDR1 MGHDK, CDR2 SYGVNS. CDR3 nucleotides: TGTGCCAGCAGTGACCACTCCTACGAGCAGTACTTC. This codes for CASSDHSYEQYF.

The table lists this clone with many counts. The V gene is TRBV25-1, the J gene TRBJ2-3; D may be TRBD2 (6 bases). Per germline, CDR1 MGHDK and CDR2 SYGVNS. The CDR3 sequence is 14 residues long. V lost 4 bases and J lost 6, with 14 bases in between. The CDR3 nucleotides are TGTGCCAGCAGTGGGGAAAAGGGGAGGGATACGCAGTATTTT. Protein: CASSGEKGRDTQYF.

The chain joins TRBV9 to TRBJ2-1; possibly TRBD2 for D (6 bases). V gave up 0 bases and J gave up 2 bases, with 12 bases separating them. Germline CDR1 and CDR2: SGDLS and YYNGEE. The CDR3 sequence is 16 residues long. The CDR3, as DNA: TGTGCCAGCAGCGTAGGTATGGGAGGCCCCTACAATGAGCAGTTCTTC. Amino acid sequence: CASSVGMGGPYNEQFF.